These 2 T cell receptor beta chains were sequenced from one sample in a study of OX40 agonist ivuxolimab in advanced cancers. The data were produced by immunoSEQ multiplex PCR, yet TCRdb's version contains in-frame clones alone and is incomplete. The sample has some 87,000 clones, roughly 88% seen once. The sample here was CD4+ or CD8+ T cells sorted from blood, taken in a trial of the OX40 agonist ivuxolimab. These receptor sequences come from an adult with an advanced solid tumor such as melanoma, head and neck, liver or kidney cancer.

The CDR3 reads CASSVGLSSYNEQFF. CDR3 in DNA: TGTGCCAGCAGCGTAGGACTGAGCTCCTACAATGAGCAGTTCTTC. The chain employs TRBV9 and TRBJ2-1; D remains ambiguous. This CDR3 spans 15 amino acids. CDR1 is SGDLS, CDR2 YYNGEE, per germline. Trimming pared 0 bases from V and 0 bases from J, leaving 7 bases between. The full variable domain, with the rest looked up from reference TRBV9 and TRBJ2-1, is DSGVTQTPKHLITATGQRVTLRCSPRSGDLSVYWYQQSLDQGLQFLIQYYNGEERAKGNILERFSAQQFPDLHSELNLSSLELGDSALYFCASSVGLSSYNEQFFGPGTRLTVL.

The V gene is TRBV12-5, the J gene TRBJ1-2; 8 nucleotides line up with TRBD1. Germline V gene sequence: CDR1 LGHNT, CDR2 FRNRAP. The CDR3 is 15 amino acids. V lost 3 bases, J lost 2 bases, and 5 bases stayed unmatched. The CDR3 sequence: CASGLIGQGNYGYTF. The CDR3 region has the DNA TGTGCTAGTGGTTTAATCGGACAGGGCAACTATGGCTACACCTTC.